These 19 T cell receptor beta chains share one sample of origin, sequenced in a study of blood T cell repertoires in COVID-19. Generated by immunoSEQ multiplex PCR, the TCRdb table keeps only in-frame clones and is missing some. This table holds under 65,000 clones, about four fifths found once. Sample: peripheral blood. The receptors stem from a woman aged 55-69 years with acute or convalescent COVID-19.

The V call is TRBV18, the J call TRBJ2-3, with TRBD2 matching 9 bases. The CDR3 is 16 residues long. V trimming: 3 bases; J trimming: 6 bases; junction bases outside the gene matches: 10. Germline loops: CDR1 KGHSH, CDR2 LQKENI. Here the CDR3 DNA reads TGTGCCAGCTCACCCGGACTTGCGGGGGGGCTGGATACGCAGTATTTT. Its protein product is CASSPGLAGGLDTQYF.

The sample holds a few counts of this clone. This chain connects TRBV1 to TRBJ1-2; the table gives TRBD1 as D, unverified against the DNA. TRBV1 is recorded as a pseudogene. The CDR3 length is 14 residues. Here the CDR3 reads CTSFNFRVGYGYTF. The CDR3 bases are TGCACCAGTTTCAACTTCAGGGTTGGCTATGGCTACACCTTC.

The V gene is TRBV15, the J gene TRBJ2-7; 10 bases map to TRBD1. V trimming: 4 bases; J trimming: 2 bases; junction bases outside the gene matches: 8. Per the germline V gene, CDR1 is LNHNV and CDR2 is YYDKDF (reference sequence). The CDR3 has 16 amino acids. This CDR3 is CATSNNPGQGTYEQYF. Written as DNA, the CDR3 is TGTGCCACCAGCAACAATCCGGGACAGGGGACCTACGAGCAGTACTTC.

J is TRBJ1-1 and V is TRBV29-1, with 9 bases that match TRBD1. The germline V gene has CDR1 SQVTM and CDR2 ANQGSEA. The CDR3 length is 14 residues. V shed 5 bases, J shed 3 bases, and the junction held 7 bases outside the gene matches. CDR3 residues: CSVRLGQGHTEAFF. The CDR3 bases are TGCAGCGTTCGACTGGGACAGGGCCACACTGAAGCTTTCTTT.

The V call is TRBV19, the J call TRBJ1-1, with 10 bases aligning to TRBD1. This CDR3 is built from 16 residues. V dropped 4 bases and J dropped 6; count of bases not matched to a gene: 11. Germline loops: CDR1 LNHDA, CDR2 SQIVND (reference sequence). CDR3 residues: CASSRRTGGSTPEAFF. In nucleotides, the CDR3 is TGTGCCAGTAGTAGGCGGACAGGGGGGAGTACGCCTGAAGCTTTCTTT.

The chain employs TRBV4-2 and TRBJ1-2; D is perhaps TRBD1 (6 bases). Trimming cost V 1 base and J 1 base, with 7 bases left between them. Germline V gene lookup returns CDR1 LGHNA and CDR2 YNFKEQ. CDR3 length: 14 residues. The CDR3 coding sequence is TGTGCCAGCAGCCAAGGACAGGTTAACTATGGCTACACCTTC. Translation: CASSQGQVNYGYTF.

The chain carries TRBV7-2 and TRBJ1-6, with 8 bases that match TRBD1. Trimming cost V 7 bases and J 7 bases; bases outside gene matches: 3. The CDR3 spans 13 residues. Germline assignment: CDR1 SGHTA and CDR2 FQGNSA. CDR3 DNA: TGTGCCAGCATAGGACAGGGAAATTCACCCCTCCACTTT. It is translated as CASIGQGNSPLHF.

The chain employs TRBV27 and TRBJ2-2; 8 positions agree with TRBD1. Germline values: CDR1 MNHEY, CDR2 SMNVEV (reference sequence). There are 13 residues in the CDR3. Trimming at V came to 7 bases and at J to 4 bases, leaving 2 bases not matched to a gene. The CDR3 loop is CASNRGSTGELFF. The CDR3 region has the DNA TGTGCCAGCAACAGGGGGAGCACCGGGGAGCTGTTTTTT.

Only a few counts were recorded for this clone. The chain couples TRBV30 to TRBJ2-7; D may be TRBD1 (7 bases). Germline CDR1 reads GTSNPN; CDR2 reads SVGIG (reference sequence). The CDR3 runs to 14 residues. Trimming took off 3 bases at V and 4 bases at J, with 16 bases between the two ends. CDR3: CAWRKGGTVYEQYF. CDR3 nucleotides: TGTGCCTGGAGGAAGGGCGGGACAGTATACGAGCAGTACTTC.

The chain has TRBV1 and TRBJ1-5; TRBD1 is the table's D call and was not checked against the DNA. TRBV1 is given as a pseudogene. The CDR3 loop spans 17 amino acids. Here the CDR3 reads CTSRIQGGSLRNQPQHF. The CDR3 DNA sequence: TGCACCAGCAGGATACAGGGGGGGTCGCTTCGCAATCAGCCCCAGCATTTT.

CDR3 nucleotides: TGTGCCAGCAGCTTAGGGACGTCTAGCGGGGGGGTAGAGACCCAGTACTTC. Amino acids: CASSLGTSSGGVETQYF. This sequence joins TRBV7-8 and TRBJ2-5, with 12 bases that match TRBD2. J gave up 4 bases and V 1 base, and 7 bases lay outside the gene matches. Per the germline V gene, CDR1 is SGHVS and CDR2 is FQNEAQ. This CDR3 is 17 amino acids long.

CDR3: CASSLVVQGVEQFF. The CDR3 DNA sequence: TGTGCCAGCAGCTTAGTTGTACAGGGGGTTGAGCAGTTCTTC. V gene TRBV11-2 combines with J gene TRBJ2-1, with TRBD1 matching 8 bases. This CDR3 is 14 amino acids long. Losses at the gene ends were 1 base for V and 9 bases for J; bases not matched to a gene: 5. Germline lookup yields CDR1 SGHAT and CDR2 FQNNGV.

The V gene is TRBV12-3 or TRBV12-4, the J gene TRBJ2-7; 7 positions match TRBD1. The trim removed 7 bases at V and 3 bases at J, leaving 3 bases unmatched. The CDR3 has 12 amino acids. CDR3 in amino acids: CASTYRGYEQYF. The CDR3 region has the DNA TGTGCCAGCACCTACAGGGGCTACGAGCAGTACTTC.

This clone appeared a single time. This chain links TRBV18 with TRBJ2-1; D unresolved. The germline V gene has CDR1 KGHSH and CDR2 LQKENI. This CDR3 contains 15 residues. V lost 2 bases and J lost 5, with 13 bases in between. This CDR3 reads CASSPGGVPHNEQFF. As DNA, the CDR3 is TGTGCCAGCTCACCAGGCGGTGTCCCTCACAATGAGCAGTTCTTC.

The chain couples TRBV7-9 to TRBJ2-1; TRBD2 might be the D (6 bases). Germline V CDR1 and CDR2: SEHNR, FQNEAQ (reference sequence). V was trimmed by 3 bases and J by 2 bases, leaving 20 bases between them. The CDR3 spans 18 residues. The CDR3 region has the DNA TGTGCCAGCAGCTTTTCGCGGGGCGACCTATTTCCCTACAATGAGCAGTTCTTC. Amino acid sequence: CASSFSRGDLFPYNEQFF.

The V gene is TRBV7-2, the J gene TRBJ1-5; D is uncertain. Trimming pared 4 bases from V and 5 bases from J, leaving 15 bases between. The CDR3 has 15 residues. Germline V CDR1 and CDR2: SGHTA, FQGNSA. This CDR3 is CASSCLSGVDQPQHF. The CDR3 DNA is TGTGCCAGCAGCTGTCTCTCCGGGGTGGATCAGCCCCAGCATTTT.

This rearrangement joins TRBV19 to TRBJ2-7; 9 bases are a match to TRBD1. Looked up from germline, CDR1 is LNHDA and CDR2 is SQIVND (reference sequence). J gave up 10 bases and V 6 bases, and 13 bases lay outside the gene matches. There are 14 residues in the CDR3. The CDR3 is CASRRTGGALGQYF. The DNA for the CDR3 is TGTGCCAGTAGGAGAACAGGGGGCGCTCTCGGTCAGTACTTC.

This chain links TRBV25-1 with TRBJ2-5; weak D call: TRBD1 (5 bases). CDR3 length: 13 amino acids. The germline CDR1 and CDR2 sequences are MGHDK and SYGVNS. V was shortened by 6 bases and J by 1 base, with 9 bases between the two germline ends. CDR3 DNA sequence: TGTGCCAGCAGGAAAGACAGCCAAGAGACCCAGTACTTC. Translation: CASRKDSQETQYF.

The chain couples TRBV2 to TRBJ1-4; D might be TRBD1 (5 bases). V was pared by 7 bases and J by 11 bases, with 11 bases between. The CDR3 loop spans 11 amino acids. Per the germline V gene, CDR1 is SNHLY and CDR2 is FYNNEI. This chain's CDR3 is CASKEGLKLFF. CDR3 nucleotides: TGTGCCAGCAAGGAGGGGCTGAAACTGTTTTTT.